One TCR beta chain is described in this entry. What antigen it recognizes has not been identified. Base quality data are lacking; no much larger clone is found one base away. This entry belongs to a study of blood T cell repertoires in COVID-19 (TCRdb year 2020). Concerning the study at large: Collaborator samples came from the United States, Italy and Spain and covered acute and convalescent phases of COVID-19. The prospective study material was composed of cDNA or gDNA derived from T cells, B-cell-depleted T cells, or PBMCs. The dataset comprised deeply sampled blood TCRbeta repertoires from subjects exposed to, actively infected with, or recovered from COVID-19. The repertoires were made available in a free public database intended to serve as a resource for research on the immune response to SARS-CoV-2. Samples came from the ongoing ImmuneRACE study (first 160 participants) plus 1,254 subjects from 6 global collaborators. A de-identified subject ID, COVID-19 status, age in years and sex were almost always included in the sample metadata. Where HLA class I and class II types were available, the types were taken from metadata supplied by the sample provider, not from assay-based typing. The research as a whole found: The quantity of clinical and demographic metadata differed by source and by participant and was supplied without curation.

Whole blood was collected in K2EDTA tubes by collaborating institutions according to the institutions' own protocols. For TCRbeta analysis, collaborators shipped samples in one of three forms: frozen whole blood, isolated PBMCs, or DNA extracted from either of those sample types. TCRbeta CDR3 regions were amplified from genomic DNA using the immunoSEQ Assay, a bias-controlled multiplex PCR. Under the source paper's analysis protocol: The number of nucleated cells in each sample was estimated from the amplification of reference gene primers within the assay. To quantify the absolute abundance of each unique TCRbeta CDR3 rearrangement, sequence reads were collapsed and filtered. For each sample, productive Simpson clonality was calculated by taking the square root of Simpson's diversity index across productive rearrangements. TCRdb provides this immuneACCESS table in a form limited to in-frame rearrangements. Some clones are lacking; in checked studies, under half of them reflect an unresolved V gene, and why the rest are absent is not known. V and J calls plus clone size are reproduced from that table; the DNA served to infer D and trimming. A total of approximately 85,000 clones appear in this sample, 86% of them only once. About 25% of the sample rests with the top ten.

Cut back by 0 bases and 0 bases, the V and J ends lie 5 bases apart. CDR1 and CDR2 are drawn from the germline V gene: SGHDN, FVKESK. From the cysteine through the phenylalanine, the CDR3 covers 14 amino acids. The only DNA kept is the CDR3, 42 bases in frame from the first base. The rearrangement combines TRBV14 with TRBJ1-2, with no confident D gene call. This TCR derives from a man aged 45-65 years with active or convalescent COVID-19. Sequencing was done on a sample of peripheral blood. CDR3 loop: CASSQDAANYGYTF. The nucleotides are TGTGCCAGCAGCCAAGATGCAGCTAACTATGGCTACACCTTC.